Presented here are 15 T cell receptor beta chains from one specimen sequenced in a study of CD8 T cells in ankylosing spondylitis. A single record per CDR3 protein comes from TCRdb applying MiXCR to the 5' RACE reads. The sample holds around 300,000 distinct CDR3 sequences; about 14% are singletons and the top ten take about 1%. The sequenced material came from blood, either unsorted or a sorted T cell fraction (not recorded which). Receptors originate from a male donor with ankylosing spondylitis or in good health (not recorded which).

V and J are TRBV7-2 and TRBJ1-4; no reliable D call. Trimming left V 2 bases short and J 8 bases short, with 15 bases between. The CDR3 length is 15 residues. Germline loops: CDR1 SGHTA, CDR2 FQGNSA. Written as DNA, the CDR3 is TGTGCCAGCAGCTTAAGTCCGGTCGTGGGAGAAAAACTGTTTTTT. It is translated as CASSLSPVVGEKLFF.

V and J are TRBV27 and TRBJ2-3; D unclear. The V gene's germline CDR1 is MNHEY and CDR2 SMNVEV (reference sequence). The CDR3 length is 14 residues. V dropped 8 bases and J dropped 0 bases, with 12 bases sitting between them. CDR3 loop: CASQALFSTDTQYF. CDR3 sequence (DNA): TGTGCCAGCCAAGCCCTGTTCAGCACAGATACGCAGTATTTT.

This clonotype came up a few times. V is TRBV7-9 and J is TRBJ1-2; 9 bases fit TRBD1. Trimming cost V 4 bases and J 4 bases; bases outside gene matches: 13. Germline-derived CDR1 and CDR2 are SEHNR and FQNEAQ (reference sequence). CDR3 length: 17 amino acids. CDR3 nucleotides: TGTGCCAGCAGCTCCGGGACAGGGAACGGAGGGCTCTATGGCTACACCTTC. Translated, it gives CASSSGTGNGGLYGYTF.

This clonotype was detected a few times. CDR3: CASSLEASGRGFGETQYF. The DNA for the CDR3 is TGTGCCAGCAGCTTAGAGGCTAGCGGGAGGGGCTTTGGGGAGACCCAGTACTTC. The V and J genes are TRBV11-2 and TRBJ2-5; 12 bases match TRBD2. CDR1 SGHAT and CDR2 FQNNGV come from the germline V gene. Trimming cost V 0 bases and J 5 bases; bases outside gene matches: 10. This CDR3 is 18 amino acids long. Using reference TRBV11-2 and TRBJ2-5 for the parts outside the CDR3, the full variable domain is EAGVAQSPRYKIIEKRQSVAFWCNPISGHATLYWYQQILGQGPKLLIQFQNNGVVDDSQLPKDRFSAERLKGVDSTLKIQPAKLEDSAVYLCASSLEASGRGFGETQYFGPGTRLLVL.

As DNA, the CDR3 is TGCGCCAGCAGCTTGTCTATGGGGGCGGATGAGCAGTTCTTC. Translated: CASSLSMGADEQFF. The rearrangement links TRBV5-1 to TRBJ2-1; weak D call: TRBD1 (6 bases). This CDR3 spans 14 amino acids. Germline V gene data show CDR1 as SGHRS and CDR2 as YFSETQ. Deletions cut 1 base from V and 8 bases from J, with 13 bases between.

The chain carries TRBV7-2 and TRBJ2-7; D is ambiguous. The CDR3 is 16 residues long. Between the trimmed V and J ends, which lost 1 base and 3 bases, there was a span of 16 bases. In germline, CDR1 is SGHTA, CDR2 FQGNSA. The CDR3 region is CASSLDSFQAYYEQYF. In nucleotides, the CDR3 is TGTGCCAGCAGCTTAGATTCGTTCCAGGCGTACTACGAGCAGTACTTC.

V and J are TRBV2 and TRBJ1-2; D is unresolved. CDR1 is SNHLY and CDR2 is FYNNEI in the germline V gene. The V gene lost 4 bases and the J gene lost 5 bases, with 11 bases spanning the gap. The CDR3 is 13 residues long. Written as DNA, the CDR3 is TGTGCCAGCAGTGGGGTCCAACAATATGGCTACACCTTC. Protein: CASSGVQQYGYTF.

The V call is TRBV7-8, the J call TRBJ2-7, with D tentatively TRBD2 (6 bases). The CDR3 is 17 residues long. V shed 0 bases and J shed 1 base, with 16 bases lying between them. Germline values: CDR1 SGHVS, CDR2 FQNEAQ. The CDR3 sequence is CASSLAALARKSYEQYF. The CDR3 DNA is TGTGCCAGCAGCTTAGCGGCCCTAGCGCGGAAATCCTACGAGCAGTACTTC.

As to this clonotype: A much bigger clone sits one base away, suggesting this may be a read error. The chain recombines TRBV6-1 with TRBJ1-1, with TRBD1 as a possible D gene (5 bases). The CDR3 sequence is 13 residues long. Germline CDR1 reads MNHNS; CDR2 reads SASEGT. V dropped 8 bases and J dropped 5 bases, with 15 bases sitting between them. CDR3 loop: CASRTWAGTEAFF. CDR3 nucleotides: TGTGCCAGCCGGACATGGGCGGGAACTGAAGCTTTCTTT.

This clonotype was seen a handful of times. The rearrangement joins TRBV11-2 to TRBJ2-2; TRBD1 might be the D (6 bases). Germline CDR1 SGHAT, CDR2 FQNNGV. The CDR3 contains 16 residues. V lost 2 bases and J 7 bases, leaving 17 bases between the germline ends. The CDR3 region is CASSLLQQGVGGELFF. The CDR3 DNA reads TGTGCCAGCAGCTTACTTCAACAGGGCGTCGGCGGGGAGCTGTTTTTT.

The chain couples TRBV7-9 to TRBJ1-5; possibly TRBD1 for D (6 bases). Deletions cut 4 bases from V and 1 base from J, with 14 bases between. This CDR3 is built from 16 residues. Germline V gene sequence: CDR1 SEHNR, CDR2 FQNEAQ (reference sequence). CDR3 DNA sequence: TGTGCCAGCAGCTCCAAGGGGGGGGAAAGCAATCAGCCCCAGCATTTT. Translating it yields CASSSKGGESNQPQHF. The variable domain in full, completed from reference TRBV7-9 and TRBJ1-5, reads DTGVSQNPRHKITKRGQNVTFRCDPISEHNRLYWYRQTLGQGPEFLTYFQNEAQLEKSRLLSDRFSAERPKGSFSTLEIQRTEQGDSAMYLCASSSKGGESNQPQHFGDGTRLSIL.

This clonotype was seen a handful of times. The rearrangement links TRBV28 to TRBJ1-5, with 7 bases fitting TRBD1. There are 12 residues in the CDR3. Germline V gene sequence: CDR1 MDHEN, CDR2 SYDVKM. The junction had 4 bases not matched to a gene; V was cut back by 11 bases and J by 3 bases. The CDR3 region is CALGGSNQPQHF. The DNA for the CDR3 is TGTGCCTTAGGGGGCTCCAATCAGCCCCAGCATTTT.

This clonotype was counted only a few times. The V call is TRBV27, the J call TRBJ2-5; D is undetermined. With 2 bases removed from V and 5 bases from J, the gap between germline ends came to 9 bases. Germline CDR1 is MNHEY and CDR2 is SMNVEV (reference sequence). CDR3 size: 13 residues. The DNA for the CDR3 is TGTGCCAGCAGTTTAAGGACGCGCGAGACCCAGTACTTC. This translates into CASSLRTRETQYF.

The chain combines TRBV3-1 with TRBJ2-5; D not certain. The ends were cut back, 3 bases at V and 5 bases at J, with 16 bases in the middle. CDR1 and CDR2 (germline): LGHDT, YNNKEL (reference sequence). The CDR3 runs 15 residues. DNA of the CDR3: TGTGCCAGCAGCCACCGGTCCACCCTCCCGGAGACCCAGTACTTC. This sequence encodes CASSHRSTLPETQYF.

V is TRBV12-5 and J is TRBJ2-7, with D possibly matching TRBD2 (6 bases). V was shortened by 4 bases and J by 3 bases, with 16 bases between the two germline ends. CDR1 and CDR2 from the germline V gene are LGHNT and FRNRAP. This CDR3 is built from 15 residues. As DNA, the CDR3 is TGTGCTAGTGGTTCCGGACTAACCCAAAACTACGAGCAGTACTTC. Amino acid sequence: CASGSGLTQNYEQYF.